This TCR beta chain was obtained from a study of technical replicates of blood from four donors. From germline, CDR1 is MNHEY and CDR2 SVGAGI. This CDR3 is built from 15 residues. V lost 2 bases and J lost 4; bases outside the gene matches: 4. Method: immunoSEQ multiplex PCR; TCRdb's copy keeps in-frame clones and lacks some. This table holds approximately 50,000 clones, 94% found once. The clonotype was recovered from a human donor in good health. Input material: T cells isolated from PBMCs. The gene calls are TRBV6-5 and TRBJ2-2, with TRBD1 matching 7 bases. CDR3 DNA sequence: TGTGCCAGCAGTTACGGGTCAGGGGGCACCGGGGAGCTGTTTTTT. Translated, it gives CASSYGSGGTGELFF.